Listed below are T cell receptor beta chains from one sample, sequenced in a study of Graves' ophthalmopathy and Graves' hyperthyroidism. TCRdb re-called the multiplex PCR reads through MiXCR, storing one row per CDR3 protein. The sample lists hundreds of thousands of distinct CDR3 sequences; about two fifths were seen once. Source material: peripheral blood. These receptors were obtained from an adult man with Graves' ophthalmopathy. CDR3s include the opening cysteine and the closing phenylalanine or tryptophan. The D gene is left open where the match is weak. Clone size, where shown, is once, few, many, or a class for clones that have expanded.

cdr3_length d_call clone_size j_call v_call cdr3_aa cdr3_nt
16 NA NA TRBJ2-7 TRBV5-1 CASSRGSSGIVSEQYF TGCGCCAGCAGCCGCGGCTCGTCAGGGATCGTCTCCGAGCAGTACTTC
18 TRBD2 NA TRBJ2-3 TRBV13 CASSPGLAGGGGTDTQYF TGTGCCAGCAGCCCCGGACTAGCGGGGGGCGGGGGCACAGATACGCAGTATTTT
14 TRBD1 NA TRBJ2-5 TRBV29-1 CSVRQGRTEETQYF TGCAGCGTTCGACAGGGAAGGACAGAAGAGACCCAGTACTTC
14 TRBD2 many TRBJ2-7 TRBV7-2 CASTRWGGSYEQYF TGTGCCAGCACCCGATGGGGGGGGTCCTACGAGCAGTACTTC
14 NA many TRBJ1-5 TRBV10-3 CAISVRMSNQPQHF TGTGCCATCAGTGTACGGATGAGCAATCAGCCCCAGCATTTT
13 NA many TRBJ1-4 TRBV2 CASGGLPGEKLFF TGTGCCAGCGGAGGCCTCCCGGGGGAAAAACTGTTTTTT
17 TRBD2 NA TRBJ2-2 TRBV10-3 CATAAGGPLGGAGELFF TGTGCCACTGCGGCGGGAGGGCCTTTAGGAGGCGCCGGGGAGCTGTTTTTT
16 TRBD2 NA TRBJ2-3 TRBV7-3 CASGRGGPASTDTQYF TGTGCCAGCGGCCGGGGAGGGCCGGCGAGCACAGATACGCAGTATTTT
13 NA few TRBJ1-5 TRBV10-3 CASSAGVNQPQHF TGTGCCAGCAGTGCGGGGGTGAATCAGCCCCAGCATTTT
16 NA many TRBJ2-2 TRBV7-9 CASSLGLGAHTGELFF TGTGCCAGCAGCTTGGGCTTGGGTGCACACACCGGGGAGCTGTTTTTT
13 NA few TRBJ1-2 TRBV20-1 CSARDPGSGGYTF TGCAGTGCTAGAGATCCCGGCTCGGGGGGCTACACCTTC
16 TRBD2 once TRBJ2-5 TRBV9 CASSAQPGLRGETQYF TGTGCCAGCAGCGCTCAACCGGGACTAAGGGGAGAGACCCAGTACTTC
10 NA NA TRBJ1-5 TRBV6-6 CASGIWSQHF TGTGCCAGCGGGATCTGGAGCCAGCATTTT
14 TRBD1 NA TRBJ1-2 TRBV29-1 CSVVGQGASYGYTF TGCAGCGTGGTTGGACAGGGGGCAAGCTATGGCTACACCTTC
15 TRBD1 NA TRBJ2-7 TRBV2 CASSQSGTGTYEQYF TGTGCCAGCAGTCAATCCGGGACAGGGACCTACGAGCAGTACTTC
14 NA NA TRBJ2-5 TRBV7-8 CASSHRSSTETQYF TGTGCCAGCAGCCACCGTAGCAGTACGGAGACCCAGTACTTC
15 TRBD1 NA TRBJ2-7 TRBV10-3 CAIRSPGTGGDEQYF TGTGCCATCAGATCACCCGGGACAGGGGGCGATGAGCAGTACTTC
15 NA NA TRBJ2-7 TRBV7-2 CASSLVGTYDYEQYF TGTGCCAGCAGCTTAGTTGGGACGTACGACTACGAGCAGTACTTC
16 TRBD1 few TRBJ1-1 TRBV10-3 CASSYRRQGLNTEAFF TGTGCCAGCAGTTACCGTAGACAGGGGCTTAACACTGAAGCTTTCTTT
12 NA few TRBJ2-5 TRBV10-1 CASRKLRETQYF TGCGCCAGCAGGAAGCTGAGAGAGACCCAGTACTTC
16 NA many TRBJ2-5 TRBV9 CASSVAPGARQETQYF TGTGCCAGCAGCGTAGCTCCAGGGGCCCGCCAAGAGACCCAGTACTTC
10 NA NA TRBJ1-2 TRBV10-3 CAITREGYTF TGTGCCATCACCAGGGAAGGCTACACCTTC
10 NA many TRBJ2-1 TRBV7-9 CAVDPWEQFF TGTGCCGTGGACCCTTGGGAGCAGTTCTTC
13 NA NA TRBJ2-7 TRBV4-3 CASSKGQSYEQYF TGCGCCAGCAGCAAGGGACAATCCTACGAGCAGTACTTC
16 NA many TRBJ1-4 TRBV6-5 CASSPGFRRTNEKLFF TGTGCCAGCAGCCCCGGTTTCAGGCGCACTAATGAAAAACTGTTTTTT
17 NA NA TRBJ1-4 TRBV19 CASSMLAFRDRHEKLFF TGTGCCAGTAGTATGCTCGCTTTCCGAGACAGACATGAAAAACTGTTTTTT
17 NA few TRBJ1-1 TRBV2 CASSEGGSAFMNTETFF TGTGCCAGCAGTGAAGGGGGGTCAGCGTTCATGAACACTGAAACTTTCTTT
14 NA many TRBJ1-2 TRBV7-8 CASSLGNPNYGYTF TGTGCCAGCAGCTTAGGGAACCCCAACTATGGCTACACCTTC
16 NA NA TRBJ1-1 TRBV12-5 CASGTYFRGGNTEAFF TGTGCTAGTGGTACTTACTTCAGGGGAGGGAACACTGAAGCTTTCTTT
14 NA once TRBJ2-5 TRBV7-9 CASSSGIEEETQYF TGTGCCAGCAGCTCGGGGATTGAGGAGGAGACCCAGTACTTC
14 NA NA TRBJ1-3 TRBV2 CASSGGQDGNTIYF TGTGCCAGCAGTGGGGGGCAGGATGGAAACACCATATATTTT
19 TRBD1 few TRBJ2-6 TRBV12-3/TRBV12-4 CASSRPGTVSVSGANVLTF TGTGCCAGCAGTCGTCCCGGGACAGTTTCGGTATCTGGGGCCAACGTCCTGACTTTC
14 TRBD1 NA TRBJ1-2 TRBV7-2 CASSFGRGPYGYTF TGTGCCAGCAGCTTCGGCAGGGGGCCGTATGGCTACACCTTC
14 NA many TRBJ2-7 TRBV11-2 CASSLVHRPYEQYF TGTGCCAGCAGCTTAGTCCACAGGCCCTACGAGCAGTACTTC
15 NA few TRBJ2-7 TRBV2 CASSSTPQGVDEQYF TGTGCCAGCAGTTCCACACCCCAGGGTGTCGACGAGCAGTACTTC
14 NA NA TRBJ1-5 TRBV29-1 CSVDVQGGNQPQHF TGCAGCGTTGACGTCCAGGGTGGCAATCAGCCCCAGCATTTT
14 TRBD1 many TRBJ1-2 TRBV12-3/TRBV12-4 CASSPSQGTYGYTF TGTGCCAGCAGTCCCTCACAGGGGACCTATGGCTACACCTTC
12 TRBD2 NA TRBJ2-7 TRBV29-1 CSVEVRGGLRYF TGCAGCGTTGAAGTGCGGGGGGGGCTTCGGTACTTC
12 NA NA TRBJ1-6 TRBV10-3 CAISETGRPLHF TGTGCCATCAGTGAAACGGGGCGACCCCTCCACTTT
14 NA NA TRBJ1-6 TRBV7-9 CASSVGADNSPLHF TGTGCCAGCAGCGTAGGAGCCGACAATTCACCCCTCCACTTT
17 TRBD1 few TRBJ2-2 TRBV12-3/TRBV12-4 CASSLHSWAGGTGELFF TGTGCCAGCAGTTTACATTCTTGGGCAGGGGGCACCGGGGAGCTGTTTTTT
14 NA few TRBJ1-5 TRBV12-3/TRBV12-4 CASSPGTFHQPQHF TGTGCCAGCAGCCCCGGGACATTTCATCAGCCCCAGCATTTT
14 NA NA TRBJ2-7 TRBV30 CAFTTSGYSYEQYF TGTGCTTTTACAACGAGCGGCTACTCCTACGAGCAGTACTTC
11 NA many TRBJ2-7 TRBV11-2 CASSEHYEQYF TGTGCCAGCAGCGAACACTACGAGCAGTACTTC
14 NA many TRBJ2-7 TRBV7-2 CASSSTSDHFEQYF TGTGCCAGCAGCTCCACTTCAGACCACTTCGAGCAGTACTTC
17 NA NA TRBJ1-4 TRBV9 CASSVRAGGVYNEKLFF TGTGCCAGCAGCGTCCGAGCGGGGGGCGTCTACAATGAAAAACTGTTTTTT
16 NA many TRBJ1-2 TRBV10-2 CASRPPDGISNYGYTF TGCGCCAGCCGCCCCCCTGACGGCATCTCTAACTATGGCTACACCTTC
12 NA few TRBJ2-7 TRBV2 CASSRHSYEQYF TGTGCCAGCAGCCGGCACTCCTACGAGCAGTACTTC
12 NA NA TRBJ1-2 TRBV19 CASSIKGYGYTF TGTGCCAGTAGTATAAAGGGCTATGGCTACACCTTC
15 NA NA TRBJ2-5 TRBV10-3 CAISYSLGRRGTQYF TGTGCCATCAGTTACTCGCTCGGACGGAGGGGGACCCAGTACTTC
15 TRBD2 NA TRBJ2-7 TRBV7-4 CVSSPRLAGPYEQYF TGTGTCAGCAGCCCAAGACTAGCGGGGCCCTACGAGCAGTACTTC
15 TRBD2 many TRBJ2-2 TRBV10-3 CAISDRELAPGELFF TGTGCCATCAGTGACCGGGAACTAGCGCCCGGGGAGCTGTTTTTT
13 NA many TRBJ2-7 TRBV25-1 CASSEQGRGEQYF TGTGCCAGCAGTGAACAGGGCCGGGGCGAGCAGTACTTC
16 TRBD2 NA TRBJ2-5 TRBV5-4 CASSLKRGGDQETQYF TGTGCCAGCAGCTTAAAACGCGGGGGGGACCAAGAGACCCAGTACTTC
11 NA NA TRBJ2-7 TRBV11-1 CAWRDRYEQYF TGTGCCTGGAGAGACAGGTACGAGCAGTACTTC
19 TRBD2 many TRBJ2-7 TRBV7-9 CASSPLTSGPGRTAYEQYF TGTGCCAGCAGCCCACTGACTAGCGGGCCTGGGAGAACGGCCTACGAGCAGTACTTC
13 NA many TRBJ2-5 TRBV7-9 CASSGQTQETQYF TGTGCCAGCTCAGGACAGACACAAGAGACCCAGTACTTC
15 TRBD1 NA TRBJ1-3 TRBV6-1 CASTGRDSSGNTIYF TGTGCTAGCACGGGCCGGGACAGCTCTGGAAACACCATATATTTT